The sequence of this T cell receptor (beta chain) was determined in a study of response to subunit inactivated influenza vaccine. Study results and limitations: Authors suggested each seasonal influenza vaccination recruits few new T cells.

MiXCR was run by TCRdb on the RT-PCR reads, yielding one entry per CDR3 protein. The sample records approximately 700,000 distinct CDR3 sequences, roughly 14% being singletons. As concerns this clonotype: The antigen remains undetermined.

With 2 bases clipped from V and 2 bases from J, the junction kept 7 bases outside the gene matches. Germline V gives CDR1 MNHEY, CDR2 SVGEGT. CDR3 length equals 16 residues. The clonotype was recovered from a man in his fifties or sixties who received an inactivated influenza vaccine. This sample comprised PBMCs from blood, obtained 14 days before vaccination. The rearrangement joins TRBV6-2 or TRBV6-3 to TRBJ2-7; 9 nucleotides agree with TRBD2. In nucleotides, the CDR3 is TGTGCCAGCAGTTACAATCAAGCGGGGGGACCCTACGAGCAGTACTTC. Protein product: CASSYNQAGGPYEQYF.